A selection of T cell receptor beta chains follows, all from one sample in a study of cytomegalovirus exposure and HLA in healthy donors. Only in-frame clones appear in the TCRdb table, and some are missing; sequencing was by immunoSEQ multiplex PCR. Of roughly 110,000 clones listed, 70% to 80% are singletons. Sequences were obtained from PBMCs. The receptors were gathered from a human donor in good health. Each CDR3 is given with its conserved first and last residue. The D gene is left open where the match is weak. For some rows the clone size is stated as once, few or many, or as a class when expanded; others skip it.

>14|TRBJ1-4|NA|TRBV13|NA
TGTGCCAGCAGCTTAGACAGGGAGGGTGAAAAACTGTTTTTT
CASSLDREGEKLFF
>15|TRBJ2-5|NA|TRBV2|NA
TGTGCCAGCGCCTATCAGGTCACAGGCGCCGAGACCCAGTACTTC
CASAYQVTGAETQYF
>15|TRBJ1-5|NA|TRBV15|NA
TGTGCCACCGGATCACCGGGGGACAGCAATCAGCCCCAGCATTTT
CATGSPGDSNQPQHF
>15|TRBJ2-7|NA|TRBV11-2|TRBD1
TGTGCCAGCAGCCCCCAACCGACAGGGACCTACGAGCAGTACTTC
CASSPQPTGTYEQYF
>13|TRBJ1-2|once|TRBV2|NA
TGTGCCAGCAGGACGACAGTAGGCTATGGCTACACCTTC
CASRTTVGYGYTF
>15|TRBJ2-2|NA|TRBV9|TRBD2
TGTGCCAGCAGCCTCGGACCGGGGGGCACCGGGGAGCTGTTTTTT
CASSLGPGGTGELFF
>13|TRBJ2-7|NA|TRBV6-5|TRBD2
TGTGCCAGCAGTCGGACTAGTCTGGCCGAGCAGTACTTC
CASSRTSLAEQYF
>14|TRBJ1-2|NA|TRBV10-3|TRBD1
TGTGCCATCAGCCAACAGGGGGGTAACTATGGCTACACCTTC
CAISQQGGNYGYTF
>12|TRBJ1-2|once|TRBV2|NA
TGTGCCAGCACCCAGGGCTGGGATGGCTACACCTTC
CASTQGWDGYTF
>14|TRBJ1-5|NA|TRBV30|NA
TGTGCCTGGACGGAGGTGGGTCCTAGTCAGCCCCAGCATTTT
CAWTEVGPSQPQHF
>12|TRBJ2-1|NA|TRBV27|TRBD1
TGTGCCAGCAGTTTCAGGGGGAATGAGCAGTTCTTC
CASSFRGNEQFF
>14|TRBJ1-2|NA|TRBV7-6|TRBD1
TGTGCCAGCAGCCCTCGGGACAGGGCCTATGGCTACACCTTC
CASSPRDRAYGYTF
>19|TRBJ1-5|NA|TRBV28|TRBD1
TGTGCCAGCAGTCCCTTCCAACGGGACAGGGGGCGAGGGAATCAGCCCCAGCATTTT
CASSPFQRDRGRGNQPQHF
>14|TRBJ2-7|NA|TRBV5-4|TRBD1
TGTGCCAGCAGCCGGGACAGGGGCCCCTACGAGCAGTACTTC
CASSRDRGPYEQYF
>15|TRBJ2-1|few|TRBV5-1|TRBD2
TGCGCCAGCAGCTTGGAGGGCGGGACTAGTAAAGGGCAGTTCTTC
CASSLEGGTSKGQFF
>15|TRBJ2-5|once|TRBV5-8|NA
TGTGCCAGCAGGCCTCCGCGTACAGCCCTCGAGACCCAGTACTTC
CASRPPRTALETQYF
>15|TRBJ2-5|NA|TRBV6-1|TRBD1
TGTGCCAGCAGTCAACCCCGAGGGGGCGCTGAGACCCAGTACTTC
CASSQPRGGAETQYF
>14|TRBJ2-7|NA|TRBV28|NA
TGTGCCAGCAGACTCCGACAGGCCCCCGGGGAGCAGTACTTC
CASRLRQAPGEQYF
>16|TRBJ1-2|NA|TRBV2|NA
TGTGCCAGCAGTGAAGTTAGAACCGGGACACCTTATGGCTACACCTTC
CASSEVRTGTPYGYTF
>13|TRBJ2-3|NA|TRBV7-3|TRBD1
TGTGCCAGCAGCCCAGGGGGCCGGGATACGCAGTATTTT
CASSPGGRDTQYF
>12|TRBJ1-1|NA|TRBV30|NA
TGTGCGCTGGCTCCCGCGGGGCGTGAAGCTTTCTTT
CALAPAGREAFF
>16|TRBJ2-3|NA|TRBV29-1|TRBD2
TGCAGCGTTGCCGGGACTAGCGGGAGGAGAAGAGATACGCAGTATTTT
CSVAGTSGRRRDTQYF
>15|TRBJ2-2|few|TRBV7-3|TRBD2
TGTGCCAGCAGTTCCGGACTAGGAGGCACCGGGGAGCTGTTTTTT
CASSSGLGGTGELFF
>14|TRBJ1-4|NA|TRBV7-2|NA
TGTGCCAGCAGCTTAGGGTCGCGGGCTGAAAAACTGTTTTTT
CASSLGSRAEKLFF
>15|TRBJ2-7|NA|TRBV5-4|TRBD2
TGTGCCAGCAGCCCCGGGCCTGCGGGGGACTACGAGCAGTACTTC
CASSPGPAGDYEQYF
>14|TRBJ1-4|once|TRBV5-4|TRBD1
TGTGCCAGCAGTCAGGGGGCAGGGGGAGAAAAACTGTTTTTT
CASSQGAGGEKLFF
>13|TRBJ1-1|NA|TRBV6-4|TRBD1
TGTGCCAGCAGCCCACAGGGGGGCACTGAAGCTTTCTTT
CASSPQGGTEAFF
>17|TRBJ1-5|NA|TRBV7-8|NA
TGTGCCAGCTCCCCGACCAGGGGCGCGGGGGGCAATCAGCCCCAGCATTTT
CASSPTRGAGGNQPQHF
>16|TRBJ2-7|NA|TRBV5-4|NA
TGTGCCAGCAGCTTGGACGTTTGGGGAGAAGTGGACGAGCAGTACTTC
CASSLDVWGEVDEQYF
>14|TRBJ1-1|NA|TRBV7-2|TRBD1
TGTGCCAGCAGCACCACAGGGGGCTTGACTGAAGCTTTCTTT
CASSTTGGLTEAFF
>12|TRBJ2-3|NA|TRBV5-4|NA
TGTGCCAGCAGCTTGGACAGAGATACGCAGTATTTT
CASSLDRDTQYF
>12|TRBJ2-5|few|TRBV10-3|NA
TGTGCCATCAGCCAGGGGAAAGAGACCCAGTACTTC
CAISQGKETQYF
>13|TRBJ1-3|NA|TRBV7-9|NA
TGTGCCAGCAGCTTGAGCGAAGGATACACCATATATTTT
CASSLSEGYTIYF
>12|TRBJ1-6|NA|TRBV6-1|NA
TGTGCCAGCTCGGGGGGGGATTCACCCCTCCACTTT
CASSGGDSPLHF
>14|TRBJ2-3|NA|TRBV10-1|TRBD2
TGCGCCAGCAGTTCGGCGGGAGGGGCAGATACGCAGTATTTT
CASSSAGGADTQYF
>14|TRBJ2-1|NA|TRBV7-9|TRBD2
TGTGCCAGCAGCTTAGTAAGGGAGGGTCATGAGCAGTTCTTC
CASSLVREGHEQFF
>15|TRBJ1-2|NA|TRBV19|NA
TGTGCCAGTAGCCCCGGGGAAGCAGCTAACTATGGCTACACCTTC
CASSPGEAANYGYTF
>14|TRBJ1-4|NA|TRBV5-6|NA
TGTGCCAGCAGCCATACAGGACTAAATGAAAAACTGTTTTTT
CASSHTGLNEKLFF
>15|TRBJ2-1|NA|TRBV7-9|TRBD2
TGTGCCAGCAGCAAAACTAGCGGGAGTGGGAATGAGCAGTTCTTC
CASSKTSGSGNEQFF
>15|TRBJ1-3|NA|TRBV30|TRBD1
TGTGCCAGCACTCCCCAGGGGGCAATCGGAAACACCATATATTTT
CASTPQGAIGNTIYF
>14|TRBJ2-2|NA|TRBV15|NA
TGTGCCACCAGGCCGCAGGGTGCCACCGGGGAGCTGTTTTTT
CATRPQGATGELFF
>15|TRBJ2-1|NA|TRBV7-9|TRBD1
TGTGCCAGCAGCTTTCCGGGACAGGGGGAGAATGAGCAGTTCTTC
CASSFPGQGENEQFF
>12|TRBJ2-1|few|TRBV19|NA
TGTGCCAGATATAGTTCGCACAATGAGCAGTTCTTC
CARYSSHNEQFF
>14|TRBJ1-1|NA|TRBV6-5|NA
TGTGCCAGCAGTTACTCGAGTTGGAACACTGAAGCTTTCTTT
CASSYSSWNTEAFF
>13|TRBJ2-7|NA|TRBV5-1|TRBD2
TGCGCCAGCAGCTTGACCACTAGCGGCGAGCAGTACTTC
CASSLTTSGEQYF
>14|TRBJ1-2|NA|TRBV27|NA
TGTGCCAGCAGTCTTGGGGGGGGCGGCTATGGCTACACCTTC
CASSLGGGGYGYTF
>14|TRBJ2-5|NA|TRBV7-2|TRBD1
TGTGCCAGCAGCGCGACAGGGGGCGCGAAGACCCAGTACTTC
CASSATGGAKTQYF